A single T cell receptor beta chain is shown here with its context. Its target is not known. This CDR3 contains 18 residues. Per the germline V gene, CDR1 is LNHDA and CDR2 is SQIVND (reference sequence). V was pared by 5 bases and J by 4 bases, with 17 bases of the junction left unmatched. These data are taken from a study of graft-versus-host responses after intestinal transplantation. Overall study context: Grafts that recipients had were multivisceral, liver-intestinal, or isolated intestinal transplants.

Study-level results: GvH clonotypes were identified within recipient marrow, with a subset emerging first in ileum or blood.

Some clones are missing from TCRdb's copy, which holds only in-frame ones; the method was immunoSEQ multiplex PCR. The sample has 73,000 or so clones; roughly 89% are singletons. The receptor comes from a human donor who was the organ donor for an intestinal transplant. The chain has TRBV19 and TRBJ1-2; 9 bases are a match to TRBD1. The material sequenced was unstimulated CD8+ T cells sorted from spleen or lymph node cells, taken before transplant. The CDR3 nucleotides are TGTGCCAGTAGTCCCGAACAGGGGGCGGCGGACTTTGCCTATGGCTACACCTTC. Its protein product is CASSPEQGAADFAYGYTF.